This T cell receptor (beta chain) was sequenced during a study of T cells after posttransplantation cyclophosphamide. Study results and limitations: Recipient CMV seropositivity and CMV reactivation strongly tracked TRB clonality. Later blood repertoires were often dominated by clones from the donor CD8+ memory compartment.

Busulfan-fludarabine conditioning, marrow transplant, and cyclophosphamide on days +3 and +4 were administered. Data came from immunoSEQ multiplex PCR; TCRdb stores just in-frame clones and leaves some out. The sample records 35,000 to 45,000 clones, around 80% being singletons. Germline V gives CDR1 SGHTA, CDR2 FQGNSA. The V gene lost 0 bases and the J gene lost 3 bases, with 9 bases spanning the gap. The CDR3 spans 15 residues. This clone turned up a few times. Its matching antigen is unknown. The source was CD4+ T cells sorted from blood, collected approximately 2,000 days after a stem cell transplant with posttransplant cyclophosphamide. The chain employs TRBV7-2 and TRBJ1-5, with a possible D match to TRBD1 (5 bases). The clonotype originates from a female patient in her forties or fifties who received an allogeneic stem cell transplant from a related donor, was CMV-positive, and had no GVHD. Some T cells may be transferred from the graft donor. The CDR3: CASSLAPGNNQPQHF. The CDR3 DNA sequence: TGTGCCAGCAGCTTAGCGCCAGGGAACAATCAGCCCCAGCATTTT.